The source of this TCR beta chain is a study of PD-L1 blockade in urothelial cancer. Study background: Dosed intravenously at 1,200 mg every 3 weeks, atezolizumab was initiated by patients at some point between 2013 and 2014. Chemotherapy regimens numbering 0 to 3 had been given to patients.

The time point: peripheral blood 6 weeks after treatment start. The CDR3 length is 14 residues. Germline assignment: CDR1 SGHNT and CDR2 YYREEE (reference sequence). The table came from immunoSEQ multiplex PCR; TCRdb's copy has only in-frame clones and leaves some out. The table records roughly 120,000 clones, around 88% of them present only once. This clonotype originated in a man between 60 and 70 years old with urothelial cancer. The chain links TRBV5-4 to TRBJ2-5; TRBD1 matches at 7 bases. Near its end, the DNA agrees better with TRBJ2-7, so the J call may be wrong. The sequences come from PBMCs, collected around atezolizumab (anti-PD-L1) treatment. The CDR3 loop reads CASSPDRTRYEQYF. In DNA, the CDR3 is TGTGCCAGCAGCCCGGACAGGACGCGATACGAGCAGTACTTC.